This entry lists 20 T cell receptor beta chains sequenced from one sample in a study of cytomegalovirus exposure and HLA in healthy donors. The PCR ran on 60 Vbeta and 13 Jbeta primers. Data came from immunoSEQ multiplex PCR; TCRdb stores just in-frame clones and leaves some out. The sample includes 110,000 or so clones, less than 85% of them seen just once. Sequenced: PBMCs. Receptors originate from a man aged 45-60 years in good health and CMV-seropositive.

The chain uses TRBV7-9 and TRBJ2-7; D gene uncertain. The CDR3 totals 13 residues. Trimming removed 5 bases from V and 2 bases from J, with 10 bases in between. CDR1 is SEHNR and CDR2 is FQNEAQ in the germline V gene (reference sequence). The CDR3 sequence: CASSHPTTYEQYF. The CDR3 DNA is TGTGCCAGCAGCCACCCCACTACCTACGAGCAGTACTTC.

The chain has TRBV13 and TRBJ2-7; maybe TRBD1 (6 bases). V was pared by 3 bases and J by 0 bases, with 6 bases between. Looked up from germline, CDR1 is PRHDT and CDR2 is FYEKMQ (reference sequence). The CDR3 runs 13 residues. The CDR3 DNA is TGTGCCAGCAGCTTGGACAGCTCCTACGAGCAGTACTTC. This encodes CASSLDSSYEQYF.

J is TRBJ2-7 and V is TRBV28, with a possible D match to TRBD1 (6 bases). Between the trimmed V and J ends, which lost 3 bases and 6 bases, there was a span of 15 bases. Germline V CDR1 and CDR2: MDHEN, SYDVKM. The CDR3 has 14 residues. CDR3 bases: TGTGCCAGCAGTTTTGCTCGGACAGTCGGCGAGCAGTACTTC. This codes for CASSFARTVGEQYF. The full variable domain, completed using reference TRBV28 and TRBJ2-7, is DVKVTQSSRYLVKRTGEKVFLECVQDMDHENMFWYRQDPGLGLRLIYFSYDVKMKEKGDIPEGYSVSREKKERFSLILESASTNQTSMYLCASSFARTVGEQYFGPGTRLTVT.

In this sample, this clone turned up once. The chain links TRBV7-9 to TRBJ2-2; D gene unclear. V was shortened by 3 bases and J by 2 bases, with 16 bases between the two germline ends. The CDR3 runs 17 residues. Germline V lookup: CDR1 SEHNR, CDR2 FQNEAQ (reference sequence). The chain's CDR3 is CASSFSRGELNTGELFF. The CDR3 DNA reads as TGTGCCAGCAGCTTCAGCAGAGGAGAACTAAACACCGGGGAGCTGTTTTTT. The full variable domain, with the rest looked up from reference TRBV7-9 and TRBJ2-2, is DTGVSQNPRHKITKRGQNVTFRCDPISEHNRLYWYRQTLGQGPEFLTYFQNEAQLEKSRLLSDRFSAERPKGSFSTLEIQRTEQGDSAMYLCASSFSRGELNTGELFFGEGSRLTVL.

This clone has a handful of counts. V and J are TRBV7-2 and TRBJ2-2; tentative D call: TRBD2 (6 bases). The germline CDR1 and CDR2 sequences are SGHTA and FQGNSA. The CDR3 has 15 residues. Trimming removed 1 base from V and 1 base from J, with 7 bases in between. In DNA form, the CDR3 reads TGTGCCAGCAGCTTAGTCGGGGGGAACACCGGGGAGCTGTTTTTT. Translated, it gives CASSLVGGNTGELFF.

The gene calls are TRBV5-4 and TRBJ2-3; a weak D match, TRBD2 (7 bases). CDR1 SGHNT and CDR2 YYREEE come from the germline V gene (reference sequence). The length of the CDR3 is 16 residues. V was trimmed by 6 bases and J by 2 bases, leaving 19 bases between them. CDR3 amino acids: CASKERGGLSTDTQYF. The CDR3 DNA sequence: TGTGCCAGCAAGGAGAGGGGGGGGCTCTCCACAGATACGCAGTATTTT.

The chain is built from TRBV11-3 and TRBJ1-6; the D gene is possibly TRBD1 (5 bases). The CDR3 consists of 13 residues. Trimming removed 3 bases from V and 8 bases from J, with 8 bases in between. Germline V lookup: CDR1 SGHNT, CDR2 YENEEA. The CDR3 is CASSLGGDSPLHF. The CDR3, as DNA: TGTGCCAGCAGCTTGGGGGGGGATTCACCCCTCCACTTT.

The chain uses TRBV6-1 and TRBJ1-1, with D unresolved. The CDR3 is 13 amino acids. Trimming took 8 bases from V and 4 from J, leaving 14 bases between them. Germline assignment: CDR1 MNHNS and CDR2 SASEGT. Here the CDR3 reads CASSNWRGTEAFF. The CDR3, as DNA: TGTGCCAGCTCCAATTGGCGGGGCACTGAAGCTTTCTTT.

The J gene is TRBJ1-4, the V gene TRBV7-9, with 8 bases fitting TRBD1. The CDR3 length is 15 residues. From germline, CDR1 is SEHNR and CDR2 FQNEAQ (reference sequence). V lost 1 base to trimming and J lost 6 bases; unmatched junction nucleotides: 4. This chain's CDR3 is CASSLDAQGDEKLFF. DNA of the CDR3: TGTGCCAGCAGCTTAGACGCACAGGGGGATGAAAAACTGTTTTTT.

This chain joins TRBV5-1 and TRBJ2-3, with 9 bases aligning to TRBD2. The ends lost 1 base at V and 3 bases at J; junction bases unmatched: 15. Germline CDR1 reads SGHRS; CDR2 reads YFSETQ. The CDR3 length is 19 residues. The CDR3 region is CASSLLLRGSGGYTDTQYF. The CDR3 region has the DNA TGCGCCAGCAGCTTGCTCCTGAGGGGTAGCGGGGGATATACAGATACGCAGTATTTT.

The rearrangement links TRBV28 to TRBJ2-7; D may be TRBD1 (6 bases). The CDR3 has 15 residues. Germline CDR1 and CDR2: MDHEN and SYDVKM. V lost 6 bases and J lost 2, with 17 bases in between. The CDR3, as DNA: TGTGCCAGCAGCCTGAACGGACAGAGACCCTACGAGCAGTACTTC. Its translation is CASSLNGQRPYEQYF.

The CDR3 loop is CASSYSGQGFFF. As DNA, the CDR3 is TGTGCCAGCAGTTACTCAGGACAGGGGTTCTTCTTT. This chain uses TRBV6-6 with TRBJ1-1, with 9 bases fitting TRBD1. Germline CDR1 reads MNHNY; CDR2 reads SVGAGI (reference sequence). The J segment lost 14 bases and the V segment lost 0 bases, leaving 4 bases of the junction unmatched. The CDR3 runs to 12 residues.

The J gene is TRBJ2-7, the V gene TRBV10-1; possibly TRBD2 for D (6 bases). Germline assignment: CDR1 WNHNN and CDR2 SYGVQD (reference sequence). V lost 6 bases to trimming and J lost 6 bases, with 18 bases between them. The CDR3 sequence is 14 residues long. The CDR3 bases are TGCGCCAGCAGAAGCCGGGGAGGCTCGGGCGAGCAGTACTTC. Amino acid sequence: CASRSRGGSGEQYF.

This rearrangement joins TRBV11-3 to TRBJ2-7, with D maybe TRBD2 (6 bases). Per the germline V gene, CDR1 is SGHNT and CDR2 is YENEEA. Trimming shortened V by 8 bases and J by 3 bases, and 20 bases separated the two germline ends. The CDR3 has 15 residues. CDR3 sequence (DNA): TGTGCCAGCTCCCCGAAGGGACTGAGTCACTACGAGCAGTACTTC. Translated, it gives CASSPKGLSHYEQYF.

V and J are TRBV18 and TRBJ2-4; D uncertain. The CDR3 is 16 amino acids. The V end was cut by 3 bases, the J end by 1 base, with 13 bases between. Germline loops: CDR1 KGHSH, CDR2 LQKENI. Here the CDR3 DNA reads TGTGCCAGCTCACCTGTTGAGCCTCCTGCCAAAAACATTCAGTACTTC. Residues: CASSPVEPPAKNIQYF.

V and J are TRBV6-8 and TRBJ1-1, with 7 nucleotides matching TRBD1. CDR1 is MNHGY, CDR2 SAAAGT, per germline. The V and J ends lost 5 bases and 2 bases, in that order; junction bases with no gene match: 5. The CDR3 has 14 residues. CDR3 residues: CASSRRGANTEAFF. As DNA, the CDR3 is TGTGCCAGCAGTCGCAGGGGGGCAAACACTGAAGCTTTCTTT.

This clone was observed a single time. The chain links TRBV9 to TRBJ2-5; 8 nucleotides align to TRBD2. The V gene's germline CDR1 is SGDLS and CDR2 YYNGEE. This CDR3 region has 19 residues. Germline trimming cut 4 bases from V and 1 base from J; bases unmatched to any gene: 18. The CDR3 here is CASSLDPIKAGAIQETQYF. The CDR3 DNA follows: TGTGCCAGCAGCTTAGACCCTATTAAAGCGGGGGCGATCCAAGAGACCCAGTACTTC.

This clone showed up just once. The chain links TRBV10-2 to TRBJ1-5; 11 nucleotides match TRBD1. The CDR3 is 13 amino acids. Germline V CDR1 and CDR2: WSHSY, SAAADI. V lost 6 bases to trimming and J lost 5 bases; unmatched junction nucleotides: 0. The CDR3 loop is CASRGQGDQPQHF. The CDR3 DNA reads TGCGCCAGCAGGGGACAGGGGGATCAGCCCCAGCATTTT.

The chain employs TRBV7-2 and TRBJ2-1, with 10 bases identical to TRBD1. The V gene end was trimmed by 5 bases and the J gene end by 4 bases; junction bases not matched to a gene: 5. This CDR3 is 15 amino acids long. Germline V gene data show CDR1 as SGHTA and CDR2 as FQGNSA. The CDR3 DNA follows: TGTGCCAGCAGCCAGGACAGGGGGGGTTACAATGAGCAGTTCTTC. The encoded protein is CASSQDRGGYNEQFF.

This clone was detected once. The chain employs TRBV11-3 and TRBJ2-7, with D possibly TRBD2 on 6 matching bases. This CDR3 contains 18 residues. Germline V gene data show CDR1 as SGHNT and CDR2 as YENEEA. V was clipped by 2 bases and J by 2 bases, with 22 bases between them. As DNA, the CDR3 is TGTGCCAGCAGCTTAACGTCCCGAGCCGGGGGAGAGCCCTACGAGCAGTACTTC. It codes for CASSLTSRAGGEPYEQYF.